This T cell receptor beta chain came from a study of technical replicates of blood from a handful of donors. This table comes from immunoSEQ multiplex PCR, and its TCRdb copy is limited to in-frame clones, with some not included. In the table there are some 80,000 clones, approximately 90% of which are singletons. CDR3 size: 14 residues. CDR1 and CDR2 (germline): MNHNS, SASEGT. Trimming at V came to 6 bases and at J to 4 bases, leaving 6 bases not matched to a gene. The chain couples TRBV6-1 to TRBJ2-3; 8 bases align to TRBD1. Sequenced sample: T cells isolated from PBMCs. This TCR was recovered from a human donor in good health. Here the CDR3 DNA reads TGTGCCAGCAGGCAGGGGGCGATCCCAGATACGCAGTATTTT. It encodes CASRQGAIPDTQYF.